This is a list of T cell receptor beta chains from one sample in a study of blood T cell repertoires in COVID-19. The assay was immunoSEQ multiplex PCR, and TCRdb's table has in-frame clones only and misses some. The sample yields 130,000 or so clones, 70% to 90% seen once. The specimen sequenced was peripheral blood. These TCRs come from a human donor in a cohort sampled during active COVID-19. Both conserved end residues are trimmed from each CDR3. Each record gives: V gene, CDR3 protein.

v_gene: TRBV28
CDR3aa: ASSWQGSYNEQF

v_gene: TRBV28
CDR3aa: ASRYSGQAREGYT

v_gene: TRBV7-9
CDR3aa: ASSSSSGNTIY

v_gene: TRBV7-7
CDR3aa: ASSLSGTGIGDTQY

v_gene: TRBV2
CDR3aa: ASGKGDTDTQY

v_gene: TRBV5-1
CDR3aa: ASSSNVGQGSISNTGELF

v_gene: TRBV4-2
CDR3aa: ASSQESQRGAGGELF

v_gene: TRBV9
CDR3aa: ASSTRSGRTSDTQY

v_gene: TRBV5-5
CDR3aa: ASSLATGTYQETQY

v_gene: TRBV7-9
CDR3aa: ASSRAGTGNTIY

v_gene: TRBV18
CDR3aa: ASSPQSRADLYGYT

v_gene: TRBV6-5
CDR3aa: ASSTGETQY

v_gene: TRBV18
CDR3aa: ASSPAGNYITGELF

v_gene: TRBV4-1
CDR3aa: ASSPQTERPNSPLH

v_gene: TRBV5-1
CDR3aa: ASSGDTGANVLT

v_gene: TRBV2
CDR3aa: ASSEGHSGASYEQY

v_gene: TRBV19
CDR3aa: ASSISGLRSDTQY

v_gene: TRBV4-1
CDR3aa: ASSQDRPSGTTQY

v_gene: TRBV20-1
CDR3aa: SVDGYT

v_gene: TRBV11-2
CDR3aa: ASSLAPGFSYEQY

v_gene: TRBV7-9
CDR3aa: ASSSREHSPNSYGYT

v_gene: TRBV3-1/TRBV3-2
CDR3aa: ASSQDLTPAYEQY

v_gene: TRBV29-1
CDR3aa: SVMGLADSSTDTQY

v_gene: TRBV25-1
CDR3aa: ASRRSGTETYNEQF

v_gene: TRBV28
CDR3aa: ASSELGLGSNYGYT

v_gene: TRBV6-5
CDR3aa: ASSYTGSSNQPQH

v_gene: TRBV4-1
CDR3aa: ASSPRDLGSPLH

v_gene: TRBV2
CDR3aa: ASSPRPGSSYNSPLH

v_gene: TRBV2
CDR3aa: ASRGQGFKNGYT

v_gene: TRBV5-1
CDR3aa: ASRHGLAGSDTQY

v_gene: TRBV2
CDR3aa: ASSEATPGQEQY

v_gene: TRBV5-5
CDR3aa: ASSFQGDSYYGYT

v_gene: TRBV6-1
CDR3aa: ASSEGPTNSPLH

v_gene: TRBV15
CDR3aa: ATSTVQETQY

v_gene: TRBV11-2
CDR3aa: ASSSGQSYEQY

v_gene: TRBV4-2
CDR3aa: ASSQAVLAGAPADTGELF

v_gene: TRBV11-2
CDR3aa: ASSLGSGTLGEQF

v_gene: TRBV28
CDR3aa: ASSAFSTEAF

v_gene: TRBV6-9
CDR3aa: ASRQREGRETQY

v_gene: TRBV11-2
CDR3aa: ASSLEGSRYTDTQY

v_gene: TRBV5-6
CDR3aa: ASSYVGGGLLSYEQY

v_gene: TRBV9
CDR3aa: ASSPRGDSPLH

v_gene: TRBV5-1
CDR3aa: ASRAADAYNEQF

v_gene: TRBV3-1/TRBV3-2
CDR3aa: ASSGGSTEAF

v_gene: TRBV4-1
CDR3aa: ASSHQGDYGYT

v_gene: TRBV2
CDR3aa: ASSRLAGSTDTQY

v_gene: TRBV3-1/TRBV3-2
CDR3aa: ASSQGTGGYYEQY

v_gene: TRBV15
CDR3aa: ATSGGGSGSDATNEKLF

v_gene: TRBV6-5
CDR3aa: ASSYMTGMNSYEQY

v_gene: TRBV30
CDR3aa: AWSAPHVSTGWGYT

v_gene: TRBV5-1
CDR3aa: ASSLEAQRVSYEQY

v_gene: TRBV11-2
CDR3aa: ASSLVAGGPYEQY